This TCR beta chain appears in the sequencing data of a study of T cell changes during pregnancy in multiple sclerosis. Measured with immunoSEQ multiplex PCR; TCRdb has only the in-frame clones, and not every one. The sample includes roughly 70,000 clones, 91% of them seen just once. This CDR3 has 15 amino acids. The V gene lost 3 bases and the J gene lost 1 base, with 10 bases spanning the gap. Germline CDR1 reads SGHAT; CDR2 reads FQNNGV. The sequencing here drew on peripheral blood, taken in the first trimester of pregnancy. The chain employs TRBV11-2 and TRBJ1-3; D is unresolved. This receptor was identified in a female donor with multiple sclerosis, enrolled in a pregnancy study. CDR3 region: CASSFVASSGNTIYF. The CDR3 DNA reads TGTGCCAGCAGCTTTGTCGCGAGTTCTGGAAACACCATATATTTT.